What follows are 16 T cell receptor beta chains derived from one specimen sequenced in a study of blood T cell repertoires in COVID-19. TCRdb keeps only in-frame clones here, not all; method: immunoSEQ multiplex PCR. The table lists 150,000 or so clones, 80% to 90% of them singletons. The source material was peripheral blood. The receptor set was obtained from a middle-aged woman with acute or convalescent COVID-19.

J is TRBJ2-3 and V is TRBV7-2; 14 nucleotides align to TRBD2. This CDR3 spans 17 amino acids. J lost 0 bases, V lost 5 bases, and 4 bases had no gene match. The V gene's germline CDR1 is SGHTA and CDR2 FQGNSA. The chain's CDR3 is CASSPRTSGGSTDTQYF. CDR3 nucleotides: TGTGCCAGCAGCCCGAGGACTAGCGGGGGGAGCACAGATACGCAGTATTTT.

J is TRBJ1-2 and V is TRBV28; D call uncertain. Trimming cost V 8 bases and J 2 bases, with 21 bases left between them. CDR1 and CDR2 (germline): MDHEN, SYDVKM. The CDR3 runs to 16 residues. CDR3 protein: CASLRVAKGGNYGYTF. The CDR3 DNA reads as TGTGCCAGCCTCCGGGTCGCCAAAGGCGGGAACTATGGCTACACCTTC.

The V call is TRBV19, the J call TRBJ1-5, with D possibly being TRBD1 (5 bases). V was shortened by 7 bases and J by 2 bases, with 15 bases between the two germline ends. Germline V gene data show CDR1 as LNHDA and CDR2 as SQIVND (reference sequence). This CDR3 is built from 15 residues. The CDR3 reads CASKNRQFRNQPQHF. The CDR3, as DNA: TGTGCCAGTAAAAACCGACAGTTCCGCAATCAGCCCCAGCATTTT.

The rearrangement links TRBV6-2 or TRBV6-3 to TRBJ1-5; D ambiguous. V was cut by 5 bases and J by 3 bases, with 20 bases left in between. Looked up from germline, CDR1 is MNHEY and CDR2 is SVGEGT. There are 17 residues in the CDR3. The CDR3 nucleotides are TGTGCCAGCAGTCTACCCTGGGCCATAAGTTCCAATCAGCCCCAGCATTTT. Amino acid sequence: CASSLPWAISSNQPQHF.

The gene calls are TRBV6-6 and TRBJ1-3, with D possibly being TRBD1 (5 bases). This CDR3 contains 14 residues. The V and J ends lost 5 bases and 0 bases respectively, with 8 bases between them. Germline V gene lookup returns CDR1 MNHNY and CDR2 SVGAGI (reference sequence). The CDR3: CASSPGPSGNTIYF. In DNA, the CDR3 is TGTGCCAGCAGTCCAGGGCCCTCTGGAAACACCATATATTTT.

The chain uses TRBV18 and TRBJ2-7; D gene uncertain. The germline V gene encodes CDR1 KGHSH and CDR2 LQKENI. The V gene lost 5 bases and the J gene lost 4 bases, with 15 bases spanning the gap. The length of the CDR3 is 14 residues. The CDR3 loop reads CASSSMSDGYEQYF. The DNA for the CDR3 is TGTGCCAGCTCATCAATGAGCGACGGATACGAGCAGTACTTC. Filled out from reference TRBV18 and TRBJ2-7, the complete variable domain reads NAGVMQNPRHLVRRRGQEARLRCSPMKGHSHVYWYRQLPEEGLKFMVYLQKENIIDESGMPKERFSAEFPKEGPSILRIQQVVRGDSAAYFCASSSMSDGYEQYFGPGTRLTVT.

This clone was observed a single time. The rearrangement joins TRBV7-9 to TRBJ2-1; D is possibly TRBD2 (6 bases). Trimming cost V 4 bases and J 6 bases, with 19 bases left between them. CDR3 length equals 16 residues. Per the germline V gene, CDR1 is SEHNR and CDR2 is FQNEAQ (reference sequence). The CDR3 DNA follows: TGTGCCAGCAGCTCATCCGTTCGGCTAGCGTTCAATGAGCAGTTCTTC. It specifies CASSSSVRLAFNEQFF.

The chain links TRBV7-9 to TRBJ2-5; TRBD1 matches at 8 bases. The CDR3 has 14 amino acids. Germline CDR1 reads SEHNR; CDR2 reads FQNEAQ (reference sequence). The junction had 7 bases not matched to a gene; V was cut back by 5 bases and J by 5 bases. The CDR3 sequence is CASSPGQGRETQYF. The CDR3 coding sequence is TGTGCCAGCAGCCCCGGACAGGGACGGGAGACCCAGTACTTC.

The chain couples TRBV7-8 to TRBJ2-1; 11 positions agree with TRBD2. V was clipped by 1 base and J by 7 bases; unmatched bases: 15. From germline, CDR1 is SGHVS and CDR2 FQNEAQ. The length of the CDR3 is 19 residues. The CDR3 DNA is TGTGCCAGCAGCTTAGGTTCTTTCGCCAGGACTAGCGGGCTAAATGAGCAGTTCTTC. Protein product: CASSLGSFARTSGLNEQFF.

This clone was observed once. V usage is TRBV5-1 and J usage is TRBJ1-5; a possible D gene is TRBD1 (6 bases). CDR3 size: 16 residues. Germline-derived CDR1 and CDR2 are SGHRS and YFSETQ. Trimming left V 0 bases short and J 3 bases short, with 13 bases between. CDR3: CASSLDSGDTNQPQHF. In DNA, the CDR3 is TGCGCCAGCAGCTTGGACTCCGGGGACACCAATCAGCCCCAGCATTTT. Complete variable domain (other parts from reference TRBV5-1 and TRBJ1-5): KAGVTQTPRYLIKTRGQQVTLSCSPISGHRSVSWYQQTPGQGLQFLFEYFSETQRNKGNFPGRFSGRQFSNSRSEMNVSTLELGDSALYLCASSLDSGDTNQPQHFGDGTRLSIL.

This clone appeared once. The V and J genes are TRBV18 and TRBJ2-4, with D perhaps matching TRBD1 (6 bases). The ends were cut back, 0 bases at V and 13 bases at J, with 22 bases in the middle. The length of the CDR3 is 16 residues. Germline V gene data show CDR1 as KGHSH and CDR2 as LQKENI. CDR3 loop: CASSPPLSITGPGQYF. The CDR3 DNA reads as TGTGCCAGCTCACCACCTCTGTCAATTACAGGGCCAGGCCAGTACTTC.

The rearrangement joins TRBV29-1 to TRBJ2-1; a possible D gene is TRBD2 (5 bases). This CDR3 has 17 residues. Germline-derived CDR1 and CDR2 are SQVTM and ANQGSEA. Trimming removed 2 bases at V and 4 bases at J, with 21 bases between. The CDR3 DNA is TGCAGCGTTGAACCTCCCACTAGAGGGATTTATTACAATGAGCAGTTCTTC. It codes for CSVEPPTRGIYYNEQFF.

The V and J genes are TRBV27 and TRBJ2-1; 13 bases agree with TRBD2. The CDR3 totals 20 residues. The V gene end was trimmed by 3 bases and the J gene end by 0 bases; junction bases not matched to a gene: 11. The germline V gene has CDR1 MNHEY and CDR2 SMNVEV (reference sequence). The CDR3: CASSFYSGLAGANSYNEQFF. CDR3 sequence (DNA): TGTGCCAGCAGTTTTTATTCTGGACTAGCGGGGGCTAACTCCTACAATGAGCAGTTCTTC.

This chain connects TRBV20-1 to TRBJ2-2, with 12 bases aligning to TRBD2. This CDR3 is built from 16 residues. Trimming took 3 bases from V and 7 from J; bases not matched to a gene: 9. CDR1 and CDR2 (germline): DFQATT, SNEGSKA (reference sequence). The CDR3 is CSASASGGAGDGELFF. Here the CDR3 DNA reads TGCAGTGCTAGTGCTAGCGGGGGGGCCGGAGACGGGGAGCTGTTTTTT.

The V gene is TRBV15, the J gene TRBJ2-6; tentatively, D is TRBD1 (5 bases). The CDR3 has 15 amino acids. Per germline, CDR1 LNHNV and CDR2 YYDKDF (reference sequence). Trimming pared 5 bases from V and 1 base from J, leaving 9 bases between. The CDR3 reads CATSGAGSGANVLTF. CDR3 in DNA: TGTGCCACCAGCGGCGCAGGGTCTGGGGCCAACGTCCTGACTTTC.

This clone appeared a few times. This rearrangement joins TRBV25-1 to TRBJ1-6; 9 bases are a match to TRBD1. V lost 6 bases and J lost 7; bases outside the gene matches: 7. The CDR3 runs to 15 residues. From germline, CDR1 is MGHDK and CDR2 SYGVNS. CDR3 nucleotide sequence: TGTGCCAGCAGGGGAACGGGACAGGGAAATTCACCCCTCCACTTT. Its protein is CASRGTGQGNSPLHF.